The clone carrying this TCR beta chain was counted at least ten times. As yet, its antigen is unknown. The data stem from a study of response to subunit inactivated influenza vaccine. Points from the study as a whole: The study's authors posited that every seasonal influenza vaccination enlists few new T cells.

TCRdb re-called the RT-PCR reads with MiXCR, one entry per CDR3 protein. The table has about 540,000 distinct CDR3 sequences, approximately 22% seen once. The V and J ends lost 4 bases and 3 bases respectively, with 16 bases between them. Germline V gene sequence: CDR1 SGHTA, CDR2 FQGNSA. This CDR3 contains 16 residues. The sample also formed part of further work on T cells expressing NK-cell markers. Turning to that study: UMI-tagged 5'RACE template switching yielded the TCR beta cDNA. These same clonotypes (in a few donors) also led the CD3+CD56-NKG2C+ fraction. HCMV specificity of the expanded NKG2C+ T cell clones stayed unclear.

The TCR was taken from a man aged 50 to 59 who received an inactivated influenza vaccine. The chain carries TRBV7-2 and TRBJ2-1; a possible D gene is TRBD2 (6 bases). Specimen: CD4+ T cells sorted from PBMCs, collected roughly 12 days after vaccination. CDR3 loop: CASSSLGGAGYNEQFF. CDR3 DNA sequence: TGTGCCAGCAGCTCGTTAGGCGGGGCGGGCTACAATGAGCAGTTCTTC.